These T cell receptor beta chains were read from a single sample in a study of blood T cell repertoires in COVID-19. Assay used: immunoSEQ multiplex PCR; TCRdb lists only in-frame clones, some missing. The table includes 200,000 to 250,000 clones, 80% to 90% detected once. Sequences were obtained from PBMCs or T cells enriched from blood (not recorded which). Every receptor here comes from a woman in her thirties who had been exposed to COVID-19. CDR3s include the opening cysteine and the closing phenylalanine or tryptophan.

TRBJ1-3 | TRBV30 | CAWSAARSPFGNTIYF
TRBJ2-7 | TRBV9 | CASSQSGTGGVYEQYF
TRBJ2-5 | TRBV6-5 | CASSYGQYQETQYF
TRBJ2-3 | TRBV5-5 | CASSFPLLRGLPTDTQYF
TRBJ1-2 | TRBV6-5 | CASSYRKGAGYTF
TRBJ1-2 | TRBV5-8 | CASSLGQPASYTF
TRBJ1-1 | TRBV11-2 | CASSLDPGTGEAFF
TRBJ2-7 | TRBV4-1 | CASSQEGVLAVGEQYF
TRBJ2-1 | TRBV29-1 | CSVERVQGGGEQFF
TRBJ2-3 | TRBV12-3/TRBV12-4 | CASSPGTDTQYF
TRBJ2-2 | TRBV5-6 | CASGLGYTGELFF
TRBJ2-3 | TRBV13 | CASSLGREPFRADTQYF
TRBJ1-2 | TRBV6-2/TRBV6-3 | CASSATTGTGYTF
TRBJ2-3 | TRBV5-5 | CASSLEPSGGADTQYF
TRBJ1-1 | TRBV11-3 | CASSLERGLMNTEAFF
TRBJ2-5 | TRBV4-2 | CASSQTRGANQETQYF
TRBJ1-2 | TRBV6-1 | CASSEKRGDNYGYTF
TRBJ1-2 | TRBV7-8 | CASSSPSAQGVLGYTF